This entry is about one TCR beta chain. These data originate in a study of control samples from healthy donors and cancer patients. Repertoires were generated with immunoSEQ multiplex PCR, while TCRdb's copy carries only in-frame clones and drops some. This table has 150,000 or so clones, just under 95% appearing once. Trimming cost V 1 base and J 9 bases, with 10 bases left between them. The CDR3 is 14 amino acids. Germline lookup yields CDR1 LNHNV and CDR2 YYDKDF (reference sequence). This sequence originates from a man younger than 30 in good health. Sequencing was carried out using blood. V is TRBV15 and J is TRBJ1-6, with D uncertain. The CDR3 DNA sequence: TGTGCCACCAGCAGAGGTGTCTTTGGTTCACCCCTCCACTTT. It encodes CATSRGVFGSPLHF. Full variable domain (missing parts from reference TRBV15 and TRBJ1-6): DAMVIQNPRYQVTQFGKPVTLSCSQTLNHNVMYWYQQKSSQAPKLLFHYYDKDFNNEADTPDNFQSRRPNTSFCFLDIRSPGLGDTAMYLCATSRGVFGSPLHFGNGTRLTVT.